The rows below give T cell receptor beta chains drawn from one sample of a study of cytomegalovirus exposure and HLA in healthy donors. Profiled with immunoSEQ multiplex PCR; TCRdb holds only in-frame clones, not every one. The sample shows approximately 280,000 clones, around 86% of them seen only once. Sequences were obtained from PBMCs. The receptors originated from a man aged 35-49 years in good health and CMV-seropositive. Both conserved end residues are part of each CDR3. D genes are given only for firm matches. Some rows mark clone size as missing; the rest say once, few, many or name a class of expanded clone.

TRBV7-2	-	TRBJ1-6	-	TGTGCCAGCAGCCCCCTAGGGGTGAAAAATTCACCCCTCCACTTT	CASSPLGVKNSPLHF
TRBV11-2	-	TRBJ2-1	-	TGTGCCAGCAGCTTAGGTCAGGAGCGGACCTACAATGAGCAGTTCTTC	CASSLGQERTYNEQFF
TRBV7-3	-	TRBJ1-1	-	TGTGCCAGCAGCTTAACGGGGGGGGGAATTGGGATGAACACTGAAGCTTTCTTT	CASSLTGGGIGMNTEAFF
TRBV7-9	-	TRBJ2-7	TRBD2	TGTTCCAGCAGCAATAGCGGGAGTTTTAACGAGCAGTACTTC	CSSSNSGSFNEQYF
TRBV4-1	-	TRBJ1-1	TRBD1	TGCGCCAGCAGCCCGACAGGGGGCCGGGGCACTGAAGCTTTCTTT	CASSPTGGRGTEAFF
TRBV19	-	TRBJ2-4	-	TGTGCCAGTAGTATCCGGGCGGAGGACATTCAGTACTTC	CASSIRAEDIQYF
TRBV12-5	-	TRBJ1-1	-	TGTGCTAGTGGACGGGAGTCTGGGGCTGAAGCTTTCTTT	CASGRESGAEAFF
TRBV20-1	-	TRBJ1-4	-	TGCAGTGCTAAAGGGGTTGAGAAACTGTTTTTT	CSAKGVEKLFF
TRBV28	-	TRBJ2-4	-	TGTGCCAGCAGTTTATTGGCGGAAGTCCCCAAAAACATTCAGTACTTC	CASSLLAEVPKNIQYF
TRBV5-1	-	TRBJ1-1	-	TGCGCCAGCAGCTTGGACAGGGTATGGAACACTGAAGCTTTCTTT	CASSLDRVWNTEAFF
TRBV7-9	-	TRBJ2-1	TRBD2	TGTGCCAGCAGCCCCCGGACTAGCGGGATAGGGTACAATGAGCAGTTCTTC	CASSPRTSGIGYNEQFF
TRBV5-1	-	TRBJ2-7	TRBD1	TGCGCCAGCAGCGGACAGACAGGGAGCTCCTACGAGCAGTACTTC	CASSGQTGSSYEQYF
TRBV28	-	TRBJ2-5	TRBD1	TGTGCCAGCAGCCCCGGGACAGGGAACGAAGAGACCCAGTACTTC	CASSPGTGNEETQYF
TRBV5-1	once	TRBJ2-7	-	TGCGCCAGCAGCTTGGCCGGGAGCGGTCCATCCTACGAGCAGTACTTC	CASSLAGSGPSYEQYF
TRBV7-2	once	TRBJ2-1	-	TGTGCCAGCAGCACCGACAGAGCCTCCTACAATGAGCAGTTCTTC	CASSTDRASYNEQFF
TRBV7-9	-	TRBJ2-7	-	TGTGCCAGCAGCTTGCCCGGGGGTGGCGAGCAGTACTTC	CASSLPGGGEQYF
TRBV7-3	-	TRBJ1-2	TRBD1	TGTGCCAGCAGCTTCAGGGGGCGGGATGGCTACACCTTC	CASSFRGRDGYTF
TRBV19	many	TRBJ1-5	TRBD1	TGTGCCAGTACCGCAGCAGGGGGCAGCCAGCCCCAGCATTTT	CASTAAGGSQPQHF
TRBV6-5	-	TRBJ2-7	TRBD1	TGTGCCAGCAGTGACAGGACAGGGGTCGAGCAGTACTTC	CASSDRTGVEQYF
TRBV11-2	-	TRBJ1-1	TRBD1	TGTGCCAGCACCCCGGGACAGGGGATTGAAGCTTTCTTT	CASTPGQGIEAFF
TRBV13	-	TRBJ2-3	TRBD2	TGTGCCAGCAGAGGGACTAGCGGGACCACAGATACGCAGTATTTT	CASRGTSGTTDTQYF
TRBV7-4	-	TRBJ1-3	-	TGTGCCAGCAGCTTATGGGACATATCTGGAAACACCATATATTTT	CASSLWDISGNTIYF
TRBV5-1	-	TRBJ1-3	-	TGCGCCAGCAGCAGGGACATCTCTGGAAACACCATATATTTT	CASSRDISGNTIYF
TRBV5-5	-	TRBJ2-3	TRBD2	TGTGCCAGCAGCCCTGAGCTAGCGGGAATCACAGATACGCAGTATTTT	CASSPELAGITDTQYF
TRBV27	-	TRBJ1-5	-	TGTGCCAGCAGTTTAGGGCCGTTCCAGCCCCAGCATTTT	CASSLGPFQPQHF
TRBV7-7	-	TRBJ2-5	-	TGTGCTAGCAGCTTGAGCCGCGCGGTCCAAGAGACCCAGTACTTC	CASSLSRAVQETQYF
TRBV5-1	-	TRBJ2-1	TRBD2	TGCGCCAGCAGCTTGATGACTAGCGGGAGCTACAATGAGCAGTTCTTC	CASSLMTSGSYNEQFF
TRBV7-9	-	TRBJ1-2	TRBD1	TGTGCCAGCAGCTCCGACCCGGGACAGGCGATCTATGGCTACACCTTC	CASSSDPGQAIYGYTF
TRBV6-6	few	TRBJ1-4	-	TGTGCCAGCAGTTACTCAGGGGATTCAGTAGAAAAACTGTTTTTT	CASSYSGDSVEKLFF
TRBV29-1	-	TRBJ2-1	-	-	CSVVGQGAKFF
TRBV2	-	TRBJ1-1	-	TGTGCCAGCAGCCCCTACACTGAAGCTTTCTTT	CASSPYTEAFF
TRBV25-1	-	TRBJ2-5	-	TGTGCCAGCAGTGATGATTTGCGGGAGACCCAGTACTTC	CASSDDLRETQYF
TRBV5-5	-	TRBJ2-1	TRBD2	TGTGCCAGCAGCATGCCGGTTATGGGACTAGCGGGAGGCAATGAGCAGTTCTTC	CASSMPVMGLAGGNEQFF
TRBV7-8	-	TRBJ1-3	-	TGTGCCAGCAGCTTAAGTGGGCCCATTAAGGGAAACACCATATATTTT	CASSLSGPIKGNTIYF
TRBV5-1	once	TRBJ2-3	-	TGCGCCAGCAGCCTCGGGACTGTCACAGATACGCAGTATTTT	CASSLGTVTDTQYF